One and the same sample provided the 22 T cell receptor beta chains below, sequenced in a study of memory CD4+ T cells and cytomegalovirus serostatus (dated by TCRdb to between 2018 and 2021). The library was generated by the immunoSEQ multiplex PCR assay. TCRdb carries this immuneACCESS record with in-frame sequences only. Its versions omit some clonotypes, under half of them owing to an unresolved V gene in the studies checked, with the rest unexplained. In this sample the table shows about 56,000 clones, 82% of which occur a single time. Roughly 0.4% of the sample belongs to the ten largest clones. Single viable CD3+CD4+CD8-CD45RO+ cells were sorted as memory CD4+ T cells on a FACSAria II. Sequencing was carried out using memory CD4+ T cells from blood. The origin of the receptors is an adult in good health and CMV-seronegative.

J is TRBJ2-4 and V is TRBV7-2; no reliable D call. CDR3 length: 14 amino acids. Trimming removed 1 base at V and 6 bases at J, with 10 bases between. The germline gives CDR1 SGHTA, CDR2 FQGNSA. CDR3 DNA sequence: TGTGCCAGCAGCTTAGTGGCCAGTGGAAACATTCAGTACTTC. Translated: CASSLVASGNIQYF.

The chain combines TRBV18 with TRBJ2-1; 10 bases are shared with TRBD2. The CDR3 spans 15 residues. The germline CDR1 and CDR2 sequences are KGHSH and LQKENI. J was trimmed by 9 bases and V by 1 base; bases with no gene match: 6. The CDR3: CASSPQRGGQGEQFF. CDR3 DNA: TGTGCCAGCTCACCACAGCGGGGGGGCCAAGGTGAGCAGTTCTTC.

The chain recombines TRBV30 with TRBJ1-1; TRBD1 matches at 9 bases. Trimming removed 2 bases from V and 2 bases from J; junction bases left unmatched: 6. The CDR3 totals 15 residues. Germline assignment: CDR1 GTSNPN and CDR2 SVGIG (reference sequence). This CDR3 is CAWSPLGQGNTEAFF. CDR3 nucleotides: TGTGCCTGGAGTCCCCTGGGACAGGGAAACACTGAAGCTTTCTTT. Together with reference TRBV30 and TRBJ1-1, the CDR3 gives the full variable domain: SQTIHQWPATLVQPVGSPLSLECTVEGTSNPNLYWYRQAAGRGLQLLFYSVGIGQISSEVPQNLSASRPQDRQFILSSKKLLLSDSGFYLCAWSPLGQGNTEAFFGQGTRLTVV.

The chain uses TRBV19 and TRBJ1-2; 8 bases fit TRBD1. Germline CDR1 LNHDA, CDR2 SQIVND (reference sequence). This CDR3 comprises 16 residues. The V segment lost 5 bases and the J segment 0 bases; nucleotides outside the gene matches: 8. The CDR3 region is CASSLMDRASNYGYTF. The DNA of the CDR3 is TGTGCCAGTAGTCTCATGGACAGGGCTTCTAACTATGGCTACACCTTC. Supplemented by reference TRBV19 and TRBJ1-2, the full variable domain reads DGGITQSPKYLFRKEGQNVTLSCEQNLNHDAMYWYRQDPGQGLRLIYYSQIVNDFQKGDIAEGYSVSREKKESFPLTVTSAQKNPTAFYLCASSLMDRASNYGYTFGSGTRLTVV.

The genes are TRBV18 and TRBJ1-1, with D maybe TRBD1 (5 bases). The V end lost 5 bases, the J end lost 3 bases, and 19 bases lay between the germline ends. This CDR3 comprises 16 residues. The germline V gene has CDR1 KGHSH and CDR2 LQKENI. CDR3 sequence reads: CASSNRQTLRDTEAFF. CDR3 nucleotide sequence: TGTGCCAGCTCAAACAGACAGACATTAAGGGACACTGAAGCTTTCTTT.

The chain uses TRBV7-9 and TRBJ2-4, with D perhaps TRBD1 or TRBD2 (5 bases each). The V end lost 8 bases, the J end lost 8 bases, and 10 bases lay between the germline ends. The CDR3 runs 11 residues. Germline CDR1 SEHNR, CDR2 FQNEAQ (reference sequence). As DNA, the CDR3 is TGTGCCAGCGGGACCCCTGACATTCAGTACTTC. Translated: CASGTPDIQYF.

The CDR3 DNA follows: TGTGCCAGCAGTCTACATTTGACTTTCTTT. Its protein is CASSLHLTFF. The rearrangement links TRBV28 to TRBJ1-1; D is unclear. V was trimmed by 5 bases and J by 12 bases, leaving 10 bases between them. Germline values: CDR1 MDHEN, CDR2 SYDVKM. This CDR3 comprises 10 residues.

This chain links TRBV30 with TRBJ2-1; D ambiguous. The length of the CDR3 is 12 residues. Germline V gene data show CDR1 as GTSNPN and CDR2 as SVGIG (reference sequence). The germline V and J ends were trimmed by 5 bases and 8 bases, with 13 bases remaining between them. The CDR3 region has the DNA TGTGCCTGGCAAGAGCTAGGGTATGAGCAGTTCTTC. It yields the protein CAWQELGYEQFF.

This rearrangement joins TRBV2 to TRBJ1-5; D may be TRBD1 (6 bases). Looked up from germline, CDR1 is SNHLY and CDR2 is FYNNEI. This CDR3 is built from 15 residues. The germline V and J ends were trimmed by 7 bases and 0 bases, with 13 bases remaining between them. The CDR3 reads CASNPGGGSNQPQHF. CDR3 in DNA: TGTGCCAGCAACCCTGGGGGCGGTAGCAATCAGCCCCAGCATTTT. Variable domain in full (rest from reference TRBV2 and TRBJ1-5): EPEVTQTPSHQVTQMGQEVILRCVPISNHLYFYWYRQILGQKVEFLVSFYNNEISEKSEIFDDQFSVERPDGSNFTLKIRSTKLEDSAMYFCASNPGGGSNQPQHFGDGTRLSIL.

This chain links TRBV20-1 with TRBJ2-1, with 9 bases aligning to TRBD1. Germline V gene sequence: CDR1 DFQATT, CDR2 SNEGSKA (reference sequence). J lost 12 bases, V lost 5 bases, and 5 bases had no gene match. This CDR3 contains 11 residues. This CDR3 is CSAQQGAGQFF. The CDR3 coding sequence is TGCAGTGCTCAACAGGGGGCGGGGCAGTTCTTC.

In DNA form, the CDR3 reads TGTGCCAGCAGCTCCGGAACAGGGTACGAGCAGTACTTC. Its protein product is CASSSGTGYEQYF. This chain connects TRBV7-3 to TRBJ2-7; weak D call: TRBD1 (6 bases). Per the germline V gene, CDR1 is SGHTA and CDR2 is FQGTGA. V was clipped by 4 bases and J by 4 bases, with 11 bases between them. The CDR3 covers 13 residues. The whole variable domain, remainder taken from reference TRBV7-3 and TRBJ2-7, is GAGVSQTPSNKVTEKGKYVELRCDPISGHTALYWYRQSLGQGPEFLIYFQGTGAADDSGLPNDRFFAVRPEGSVSTLKIQRTERGDSAVYLCASSSGTGYEQYFGPGTRLTVT.

The chain couples TRBV5-1 to TRBJ2-7, with D uncertain. This CDR3 is 15 amino acids long. Germline values: CDR1 SGHRS, CDR2 YFSETQ. The V end lost 0 bases, the J end lost 0 bases, and 10 bases lay between the germline ends. CDR3 loop: CASSLDLNPSYEQYF. Written as DNA, the CDR3 is TGCGCCAGCAGCTTGGATCTGAATCCCTCCTACGAGCAGTACTTC.

The chain recombines TRBV2 with TRBJ1-1, with D perhaps matching TRBD1 (5 bases). Trimming removed 6 bases from V and 7 bases from J, with 15 bases in between. CDR1 is SNHLY and CDR2 is FYNNEI in the germline V gene. This CDR3 region has 13 residues. This CDR3 reads CASSKQEGIEAFF. The CDR3 DNA follows: TGTGCCAGCAGCAAACAGGAAGGCATTGAAGCTTTCTTT.

The sample holds one count of this clone. V usage is TRBV28 and J usage is TRBJ1-3; D is ambiguous. Germline lookup yields CDR1 MDHEN and CDR2 SYDVKM. Trimming took off 5 bases at V and 0 bases at J, with 8 bases between the two ends. The length of the CDR3 is 14 residues. CDR3 nucleotide sequence: TGTGCCAGCAGTCCCCATATCTCTGGAAACACCATATATTTT. Amino acids: CASSPHISGNTIYF.

This clone was counted a single time. V usage is TRBV7-4 and J usage is TRBJ2-3; 9 bases are shared with TRBD2. The CDR3 has 17 amino acids. The ends lost 0 bases at V and 1 base at J; junction bases unmatched: 5. CDR1 and CDR2 (germline): SGHVT, SQSDAQ. The CDR3 here is CASSLARRGGCTDTQYF. In nucleotides, the CDR3 is TGTGCCAGCAGCTTAGCGCGGCGGGGGGGATGCACAGATACGCAGTATTTT.

This clone has a single count. The genes are TRBV19 and TRBJ2-5; 7 nucleotides align to TRBD2. After removal of 3 bases from V and 5 bases from J, the junction contained 6 bases not matched to a gene. CDR1 is LNHDA, CDR2 SQIVND, per germline (reference sequence). The length of the CDR3 is 14 residues. The CDR3 sequence is CASSMLGLRETQYF. The CDR3 DNA follows: TGTGCCAGTAGTATGTTGGGACTAAGGGAGACCCAGTACTTC. Drawing the rest from reference TRBV19 and TRBJ2-5, the complete variable domain is DGGITQSPKYLFRKEGQNVTLSCEQNLNHDAMYWYRQDPGQGLRLIYYSQIVNDFQKGDIAEGYSVSREKKESFPLTVTSAQKNPTAFYLCASSMLGLRETQYFGPGTRLLVL.

V usage is TRBV9 and J usage is TRBJ2-5; no clear D. The V and J ends lost 2 bases and 5 bases respectively, with 13 bases between them. This CDR3 has 14 amino acids. Germline V gene sequence: CDR1 SGDLS, CDR2 YYNGEE. CDR3 coding DNA: TGTGCCAGCAGCGTCTTGGGCCCTCCGGAGACCCAGTACTTC. Translation: CASSVLGPPETQYF.

Here the CDR3 reads CASSLASGGANTQYF. The CDR3 nucleotides are TGTGCCAGCAGCTTAGCTAGCGGGGGGGCAAATACGCAGTATTTT. This chain links TRBV11-2 with TRBJ2-3; 12 nucleotides align to TRBD2. The CDR3 spans 15 residues. The ends lost 1 base at V and 7 bases at J; junction bases unmatched: 3. The germline CDR1 and CDR2 sequences are SGHAT and FQNNGV.

V gene TRBV4-2 combines with J gene TRBJ1-5; D is uncertain. Germline V gene lookup returns CDR1 LGHNA and CDR2 YNFKEQ. The CDR3 loop spans 15 amino acids. Trimming stripped 1 base from V and 4 bases from J, with 11 bases between. CDR3 sequence reads: CASSQVRAANQPQHF. CDR3 sequence (DNA): TGTGCCAGCAGCCAAGTGAGGGCGGCTAATCAGCCCCAGCATTTT.

The V call is TRBV7-2, the J call TRBJ2-1, with a possible D match to TRBD2 (6 bases). V gave up 8 bases and J gave up 0 bases, with 11 bases separating them. Germline CDR1 is SGHTA and CDR2 is FQGNSA. The CDR3 length is 14 residues. CDR3 sequence: CASGAGSSYNEQFF. The CDR3 DNA is TGTGCCAGCGGGGCGGGGAGCTCCTACAATGAGCAGTTCTTC.

In this sample, this clone turned up a few times. V and J are TRBV5-1 and TRBJ1-3; D gene ambiguous. This CDR3 has 15 residues. Trimming took 2 bases from V and 0 from J, leaving 9 bases between them. CDR1 and CDR2 (germline): SGHRS, YFSETQ. CDR3 bases: TGCGCCAGCAGCTTCGGGTCGAGCTCTGGAAACACCATATATTTT. Protein sequence: CASSFGSSSGNTIYF. Complete variable domain (other parts from reference TRBV5-1 and TRBJ1-3): KAGVTQTPRYLIKTRGQQVTLSCSPISGHRSVSWYQQTPGQGLQFLFEYFSETQRNKGNFPGRFSGRQFSNSRSEMNVSTLELGDSALYLCASSFGSSSGNTIYFGEGSWLTVV.

This rearrangement joins TRBV30 to TRBJ2-3, with 13 bases that match TRBD2. Germline V lookup: CDR1 GTSNPN, CDR2 SVGIG (reference sequence). The CDR3 covers 14 residues. After removal of 4 bases from V and 5 bases from J, the junction contained 3 bases not matched to a gene. In DNA, the CDR3 is TGTGCCTGGAAACTAGCGGGGGGGCAAGATACGCAGTATTTT. The encoded protein is CAWKLAGGQDTQYF.